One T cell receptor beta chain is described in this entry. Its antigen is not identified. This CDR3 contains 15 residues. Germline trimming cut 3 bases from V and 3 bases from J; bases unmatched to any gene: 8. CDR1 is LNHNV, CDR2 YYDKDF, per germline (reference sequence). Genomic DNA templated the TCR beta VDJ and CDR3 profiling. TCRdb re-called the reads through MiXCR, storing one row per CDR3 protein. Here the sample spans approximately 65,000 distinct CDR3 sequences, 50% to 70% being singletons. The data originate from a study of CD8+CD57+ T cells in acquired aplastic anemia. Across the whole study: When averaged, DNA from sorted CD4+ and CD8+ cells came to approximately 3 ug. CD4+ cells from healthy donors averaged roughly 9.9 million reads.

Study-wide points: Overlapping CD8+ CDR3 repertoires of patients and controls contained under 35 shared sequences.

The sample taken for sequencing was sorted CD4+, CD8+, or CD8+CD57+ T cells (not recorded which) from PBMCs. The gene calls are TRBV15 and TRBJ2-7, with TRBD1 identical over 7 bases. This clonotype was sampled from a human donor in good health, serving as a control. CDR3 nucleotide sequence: TGTGCCACCAGCAGCGGCCGGGACAGCAACTACGAGCAGTACTTC. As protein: CATSSGRDSNYEQYF.